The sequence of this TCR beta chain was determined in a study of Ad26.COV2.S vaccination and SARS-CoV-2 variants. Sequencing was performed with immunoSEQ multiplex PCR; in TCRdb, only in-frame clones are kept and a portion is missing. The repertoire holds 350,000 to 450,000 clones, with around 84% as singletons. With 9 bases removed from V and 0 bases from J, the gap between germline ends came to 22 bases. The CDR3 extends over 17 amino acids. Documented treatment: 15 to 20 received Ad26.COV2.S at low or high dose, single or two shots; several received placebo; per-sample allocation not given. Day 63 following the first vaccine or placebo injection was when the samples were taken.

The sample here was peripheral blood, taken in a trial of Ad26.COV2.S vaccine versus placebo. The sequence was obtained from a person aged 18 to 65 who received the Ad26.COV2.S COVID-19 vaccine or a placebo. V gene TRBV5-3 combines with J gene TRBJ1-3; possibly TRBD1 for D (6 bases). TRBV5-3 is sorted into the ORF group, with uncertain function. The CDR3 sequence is CAKKQGTLFPSGNTIYF. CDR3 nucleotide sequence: TGTGCCAAAAAACAGGGAACCCTATTTCCCTCTGGAAACACCATATATTTT.